The rows below give T cell receptor beta chains drawn from one sample of a study of T cells in Graves' hyperthyroidism and ophthalmopathy. In TCRdb, the multiplex PCR reads were re-called with MiXCR into one record per CDR3 protein. The table records over 450,000 distinct CDR3 sequences, under 15% of them present only once. Sequenced input: blood. These receptors were taken from a woman in her late teens or twenties with Graves' hyperthyroidism. CDR3s include the opening cysteine and the closing phenylalanine or tryptophan.

j_call: TRBJ2-2; v_call: TRBV7-3; cdr3_aa: CASSLSGDSTGELFF
j_call: TRBJ1-5; v_call: TRBV19; cdr3_aa: CASSGTGGQPQHF
j_call: TRBJ2-2; v_call: TRBV7-8; cdr3_aa: CASSPRTSGSSEELFF
j_call: TRBJ2-1; v_call: TRBV19; cdr3_aa: CASSQSGGAYNEQFF
j_call: TRBJ2-3; v_call: TRBV9; cdr3_aa: CASSPGVGSLTDTQYF
j_call: TRBJ1-5; v_call: TRBV6-2/TRBV6-3; cdr3_aa: CASSRDGYSNQPQHF
j_call: TRBJ2-6; v_call: TRBV6-2/TRBV6-3; cdr3_aa: CASSFGGPWYSGANVLTF
j_call: TRBJ1-5; v_call: TRBV20-1; cdr3_aa: CSASYGTGGNQPQHF
j_call: TRBJ2-1; v_call: TRBV7-2; cdr3_aa: CASSFWTSGYNEQFF
j_call: TRBJ2-5; v_call: TRBV11-2; cdr3_aa: CASSRIAGGGQETQYF
j_call: TRBJ2-1; v_call: TRBV30; cdr3_aa: CAWSVPYNEQFF
j_call: TRBJ2-3; v_call: TRBV24-1; cdr3_aa: CATSDLDRDGDTQYF
j_call: TRBJ1-1; v_call: TRBV11-2; cdr3_aa: CASSLGQGYTEAFF
j_call: TRBJ1-1; v_call: TRBV7-6; cdr3_aa: CASFTGGGTEAFF